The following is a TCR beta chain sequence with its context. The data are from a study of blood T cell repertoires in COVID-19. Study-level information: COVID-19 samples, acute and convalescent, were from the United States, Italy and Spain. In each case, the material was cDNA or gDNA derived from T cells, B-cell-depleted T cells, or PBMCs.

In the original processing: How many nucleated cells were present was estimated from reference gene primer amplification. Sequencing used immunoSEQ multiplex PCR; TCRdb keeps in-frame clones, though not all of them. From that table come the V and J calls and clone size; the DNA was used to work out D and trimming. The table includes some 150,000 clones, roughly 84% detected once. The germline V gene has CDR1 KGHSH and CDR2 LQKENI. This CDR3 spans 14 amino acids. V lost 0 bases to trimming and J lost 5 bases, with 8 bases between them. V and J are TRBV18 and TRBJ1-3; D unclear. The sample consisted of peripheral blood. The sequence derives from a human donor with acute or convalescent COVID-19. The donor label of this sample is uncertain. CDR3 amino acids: CASSPPPWRNTIYF. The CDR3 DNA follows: TGTGCCAGCTCACCACCTCCGTGGCGAAACACCATATATTTT.